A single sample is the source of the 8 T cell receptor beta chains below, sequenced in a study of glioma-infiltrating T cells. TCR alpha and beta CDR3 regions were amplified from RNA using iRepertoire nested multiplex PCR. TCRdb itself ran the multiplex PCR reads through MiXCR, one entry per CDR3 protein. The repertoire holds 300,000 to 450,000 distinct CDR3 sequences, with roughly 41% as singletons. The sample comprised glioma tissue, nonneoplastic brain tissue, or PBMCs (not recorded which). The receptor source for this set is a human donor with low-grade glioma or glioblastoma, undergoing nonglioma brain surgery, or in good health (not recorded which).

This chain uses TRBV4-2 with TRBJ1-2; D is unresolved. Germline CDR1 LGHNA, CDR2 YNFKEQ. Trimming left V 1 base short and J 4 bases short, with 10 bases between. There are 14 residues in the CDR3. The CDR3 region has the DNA TGTGCCAGCAGCCAAGCCGGGCTCCCCTATGGCTACACCTTC. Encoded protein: CASSQAGLPYGYTF.

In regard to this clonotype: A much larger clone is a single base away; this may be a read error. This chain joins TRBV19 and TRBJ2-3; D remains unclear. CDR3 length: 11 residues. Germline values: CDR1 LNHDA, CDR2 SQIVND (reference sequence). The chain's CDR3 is CAGSRWDTQYF. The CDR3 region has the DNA TGTGCCGGTAGCCGATGGGATACGCAGTATTTT. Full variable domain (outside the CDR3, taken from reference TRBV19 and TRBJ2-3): DGGITQSPKYLFRKEGQNVTLSCEQNLNHDAMYWYRQDPGQGLRLIYYSQIVNDFQKGDIAEGYSVSREKKESFPLTVTSAQKNPTAFYLCAGSRWDTQYFGPGTRLTVL.

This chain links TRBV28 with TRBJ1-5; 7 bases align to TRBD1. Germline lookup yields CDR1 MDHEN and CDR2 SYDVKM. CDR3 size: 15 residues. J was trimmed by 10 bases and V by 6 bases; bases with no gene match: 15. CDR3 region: CASRYGTVGIGPQHF. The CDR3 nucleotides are TGTGCCAGCAGGTACGGGACAGTGGGGATTGGCCCCCAGCATTTT. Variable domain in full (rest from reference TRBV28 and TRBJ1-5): DVKVTQSSRYLVKRTGEKVFLECVQDMDHENMFWYRQDPGLGLRLIYFSYDVKMKEKGDIPEGYSVSREKKERFSLILESASTNQTSMYLCASRYGTVGIGPQHFGDGTRLSIL.

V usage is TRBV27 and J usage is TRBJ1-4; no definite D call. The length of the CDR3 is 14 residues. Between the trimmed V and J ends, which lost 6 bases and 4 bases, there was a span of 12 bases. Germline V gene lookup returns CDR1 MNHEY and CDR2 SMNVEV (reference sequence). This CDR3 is CASSRQSNNEKLFF. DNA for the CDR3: TGTGCCAGCAGCCGACAATCAAATAATGAAAAACTGTTTTTT.

This chain's CDR3 is CASSPRDPSYNEQFF. In nucleotides, the CDR3 is TGTGCCAGCAGCCCCCGGGACCCCTCCTACAATGAGCAGTTCTTC. The chain couples TRBV5-8 to TRBJ2-1, with D perhaps being TRBD1 or TRBD2 (5 bases each). Germline lookup yields CDR1 SGHTS and CDR2 YDEGEE. The CDR3 consists of 15 residues. Trimming pared 4 bases from V and 0 bases from J, leaving 11 bases between.

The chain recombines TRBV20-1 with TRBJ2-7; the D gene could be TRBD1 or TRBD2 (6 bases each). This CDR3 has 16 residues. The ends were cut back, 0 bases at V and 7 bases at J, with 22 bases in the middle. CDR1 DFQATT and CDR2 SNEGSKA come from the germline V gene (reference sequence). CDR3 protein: CSAREGASDLVGEQYF. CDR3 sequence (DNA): TGCAGTGCTAGAGAGGGGGCTAGCGACCTGGTGGGGGAGCAGTACTTC.

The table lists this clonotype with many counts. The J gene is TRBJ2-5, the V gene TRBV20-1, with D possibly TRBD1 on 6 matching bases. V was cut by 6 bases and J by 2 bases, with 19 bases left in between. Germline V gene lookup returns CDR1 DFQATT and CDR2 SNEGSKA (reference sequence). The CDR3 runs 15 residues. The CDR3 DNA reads TGCAGTGCCCCATCCCGGCCCGGGACACAAGAGACCCAGTACTTC. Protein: CSAPSRPGTQETQYF.

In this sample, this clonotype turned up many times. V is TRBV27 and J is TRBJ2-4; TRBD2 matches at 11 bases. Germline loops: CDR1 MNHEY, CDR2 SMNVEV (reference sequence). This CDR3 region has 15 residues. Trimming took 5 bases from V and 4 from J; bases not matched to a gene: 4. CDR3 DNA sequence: TGTGCCAGCAGTCCCGGGACTAGCGGAAAAAACATTCAGTACTTC. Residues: CASSPGTSGKNIQYF.